These T cell receptor beta chains were read from a single sample in a study of shared clonotypes between healthy human individuals. Libraries were prepared by immunoSEQ multiplex PCR; TCRdb keeps only in-frame clonotypes and omits some of them. Of around 1 million clones detected, over 75% appear once; the ten largest clones hold about 1.5%. Input material: memory CD4+ T cells sorted from blood. The receptors derive from a man between 18 and 35 years old in good health. Both conserved end residues are part of each CDR3. A D gene is named only where the DNA matches it firmly. Rows may omit the clone size; those that give it use once, few, many or a size class.

V: TRBV25-1; J: TRBJ2-5; size: .; D: .; DNA: TGTGCCAGCAGTGAACCGGGCTTCGAGACCCAGTACTTC; CDR3: CASSEPGFETQYF
V: TRBV4-1; J: TRBJ2-5; size: .; D: TRBD2; DNA: TGCGCCAGCAGCCAATTACTAGCGGGGGGCCAGTGGGAGACCCAGTACTTC; CDR3: CASSQLLAGGQWETQYF
V: TRBV2; J: TRBJ1-2; size: .; D: .; DNA: TGTGCCAGCAGCGCCTCGGGACAAGGCTATGGCTACACCTTC; CDR3: CASSASGQGYGYTF
V: TRBV7-9; J: TRBJ1-4; size: .; D: .; DNA: TGTGCCAGCAGCTTATTTCTAGGGAAACTGTTTTTT; CDR3: CASSLFLGKLFF
V: TRBV14; J: TRBJ2-6; size: .; D: .; DNA: TGTGCCAGCAGCCAAATGGCATCGGTTGGGGCCAACGTCCTGACTTTC; CDR3: CASSQMASVGANVLTF
V: TRBV21-1; J: TRBJ2-5; size: once; D: .; DNA: TGTGTCTCGAAGGAGGGTCCGGGGTGCGGGGGAGAGACCCAGTACTTC; CDR3: CVSKEGPGCGGETQYF
V: TRBV5-4; J: TRBJ2-5; size: .; D: .; DNA: TGTGCCAGCGAGGTAAAACGGACTGGAGAAGAGACCCAGTACTTC; CDR3: CASEVKRTGEETQYF
V: TRBV11-3; J: TRBJ1-6; size: .; D: .; DNA: TGTGCCAGCAGCTTTGGGGATAATTCACCCCTCCACTTT; CDR3: CASSFGDNSPLHF
V: TRBV5-4; J: TRBJ2-2; size: .; D: .; DNA: TGTGCCAGCAGCCCCTTGAGCGGAGACACCGGGGAGCTGTTTTTT; CDR3: CASSPLSGDTGELFF
V: TRBV23-1; J: TRBJ1-2; size: .; D: .; DNA: TGCGCCAGCAGTGGGGGGGGATGTGGCTACACCTTC; CDR3: CASSGGGCGYTF
V: TRBV12-5; J: TRBJ2-3; size: .; D: .; DNA: TGTGCTAGCAACGGCGGGGCGGTGAGCACAGATACGCAGTATTTT; CDR3: CASNGGAVSTDTQYF
V: TRBV15; J: TRBJ2-7; size: .; D: .; DNA: TGTGCCACCAGCAGAGATCAGGCCCGCGAGCAGTACTTC; CDR3: CATSRDQAREQYF
V: TRBV6-1; J: TRBJ1-1; size: .; D: .; DNA: TGTGCCAGCGGGAAAGGTATTGAAGCTTTCTTT; CDR3: CASGKGIEAFF
V: TRBV5-4; J: TRBJ2-5; size: .; D: .; DNA: TGTGCCAGCAGCGATACAAGAGAAGAGACCCAGTACTTC; CDR3: CASSDTREETQYF
V: TRBV6-1; J: TRBJ2-4; size: .; D: TRBD2; DNA: TGTGCCAGCAGATCCGGGACTAGAGTTGGCATTCAGTACTTC; CDR3: CASRSGTRVGIQYF
V: TRBV7-9; J: TRBJ2-7; size: .; D: .; DNA: TGTGCCAGCAGCTTCGGCCTCGGGCCCGAGCAGTACTTC; CDR3: CASSFGLGPEQYF
V: TRBV10-1; J: TRBJ2-1; size: .; D: TRBD2; DNA: TGCGCCAGCAGTGGGGCTAGCGGGGGGGCGCGAAATGAGCAGTTCTTC; CDR3: CASSGASGGARNEQFF
V: TRBV7-2; J: TRBJ2-5; size: .; D: TRBD2; DNA: TGTGCCAGCAGCTTAAGCCTAGCGGGAGGTGAGACCCAGTACTTC; CDR3: CASSLSLAGGETQYF
V: TRBV10-3; J: TRBJ2-7; size: .; D: TRBD2; DNA: TGTGCCGTGACTAGCGGGGCTGGCGAGCAGTACTTC; CDR3: CAVTSGAGEQYF
V: TRBV5-6; J: TRBJ1-3; size: .; D: .; DNA: TGTGCCAGCAGCTTACCCCGGGGGGGGCAATCTGGAAACACCATATATTTT; CDR3: CASSLPRGGQSGNTIYF
V: TRBV6-1; J: TRBJ2-2; size: .; D: .; DNA: TGTGCCAGCACCTCTAGGACCTCGAACACCGGGGAGCTGTTTTTT; CDR3: CASTSRTSNTGELFF
V: TRBV29-1; J: TRBJ2-6; size: .; D: TRBD1; DNA: TGCAGCGTCCGCGGACAGGGGACTGGGGCCAACGTCCTGACTTTC; CDR3: CSVRGQGTGANVLTF
V: TRBV18; J: TRBJ2-1; size: many; D: .; DNA: TGTGCCAGCTCACCAACCCGTTACAATGAGCAGTTCTTC; CDR3: CASSPTRYNEQFF